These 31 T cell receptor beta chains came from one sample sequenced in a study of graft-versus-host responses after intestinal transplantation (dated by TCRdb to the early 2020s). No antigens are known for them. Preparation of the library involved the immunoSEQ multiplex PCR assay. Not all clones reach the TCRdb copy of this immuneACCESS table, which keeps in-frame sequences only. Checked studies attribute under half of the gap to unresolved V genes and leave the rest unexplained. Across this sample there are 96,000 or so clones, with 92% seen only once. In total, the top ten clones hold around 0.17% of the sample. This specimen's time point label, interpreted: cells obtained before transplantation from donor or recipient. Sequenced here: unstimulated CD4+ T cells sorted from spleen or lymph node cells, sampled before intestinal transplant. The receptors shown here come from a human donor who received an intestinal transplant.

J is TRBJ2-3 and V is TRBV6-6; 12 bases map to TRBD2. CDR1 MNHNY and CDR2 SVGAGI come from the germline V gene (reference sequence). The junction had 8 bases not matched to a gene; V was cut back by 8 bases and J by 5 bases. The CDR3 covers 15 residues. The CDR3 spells CASQRLAGDQDTQYF. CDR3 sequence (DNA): TGTGCCAGCCAAAGACTAGCGGGAGATCAAGATACGCAGTATTTT.

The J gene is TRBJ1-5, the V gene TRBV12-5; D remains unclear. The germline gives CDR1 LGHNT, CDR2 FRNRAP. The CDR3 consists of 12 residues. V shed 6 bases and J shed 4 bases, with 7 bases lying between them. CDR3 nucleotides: TGTGCTAGTGGCCTCGTGAATCAGCCCCAGCATTTT. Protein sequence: CASGLVNQPQHF.

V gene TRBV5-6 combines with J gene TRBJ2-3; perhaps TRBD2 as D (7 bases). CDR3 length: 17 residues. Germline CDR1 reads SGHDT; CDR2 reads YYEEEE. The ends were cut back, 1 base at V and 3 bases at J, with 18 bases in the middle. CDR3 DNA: TGTGCCAGCAGCTTGAGGTTGGGGGGGGCTCCTACAGATACGCAGTATTTT. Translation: CASSLRLGGAPTDTQYF.

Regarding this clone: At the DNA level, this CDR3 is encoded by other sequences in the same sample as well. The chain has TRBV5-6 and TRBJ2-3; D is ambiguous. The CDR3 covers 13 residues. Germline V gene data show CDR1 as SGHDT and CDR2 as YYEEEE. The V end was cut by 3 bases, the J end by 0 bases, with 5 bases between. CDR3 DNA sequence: TGTGCCAGCAGCTCGTTCAGCACAGATACGCAGTATTTT. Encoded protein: CASSSFSTDTQYF.

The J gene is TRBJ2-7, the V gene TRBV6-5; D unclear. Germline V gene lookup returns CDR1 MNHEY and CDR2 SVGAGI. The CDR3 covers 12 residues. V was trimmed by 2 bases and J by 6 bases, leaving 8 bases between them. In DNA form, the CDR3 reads TGTGCCAGCAGTTACGTTGGCGGCGAGCAGTACTTC. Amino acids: CASSYVGGEQYF.

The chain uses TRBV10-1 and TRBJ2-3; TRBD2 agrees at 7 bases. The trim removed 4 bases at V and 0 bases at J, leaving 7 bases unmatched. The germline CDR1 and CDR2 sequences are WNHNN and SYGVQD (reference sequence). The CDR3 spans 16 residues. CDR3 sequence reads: CASSAASGSSTDTQYF. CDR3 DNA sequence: TGCGCCAGCAGTGCGGCTAGCGGTTCTAGCACAGATACGCAGTATTTT.

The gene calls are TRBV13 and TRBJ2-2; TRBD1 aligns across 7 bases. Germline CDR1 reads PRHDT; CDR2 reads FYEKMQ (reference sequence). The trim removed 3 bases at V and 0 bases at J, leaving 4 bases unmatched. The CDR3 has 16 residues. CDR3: CASSLNRGANTGELFF. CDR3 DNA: TGTGCCAGCAGCTTGAACAGGGGAGCGAACACCGGGGAGCTGTTTTTT.

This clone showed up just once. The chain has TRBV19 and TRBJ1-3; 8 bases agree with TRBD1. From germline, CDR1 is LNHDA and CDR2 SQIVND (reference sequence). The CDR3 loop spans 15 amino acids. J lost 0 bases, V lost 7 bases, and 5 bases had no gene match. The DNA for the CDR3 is TGTGCCAGTACCCCCGGACAGGGCTCTGGAAACACCATATATTTT. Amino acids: CASTPGQGSGNTIYF.

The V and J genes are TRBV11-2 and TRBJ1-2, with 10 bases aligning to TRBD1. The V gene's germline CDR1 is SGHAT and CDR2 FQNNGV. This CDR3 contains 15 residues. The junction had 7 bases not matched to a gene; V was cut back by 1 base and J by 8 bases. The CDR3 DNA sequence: TGTGCCAGCAGCTTAGTGGGACAGGGGTTTAAGGGCTACACCTTC. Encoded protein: CASSLVGQGFKGYTF.

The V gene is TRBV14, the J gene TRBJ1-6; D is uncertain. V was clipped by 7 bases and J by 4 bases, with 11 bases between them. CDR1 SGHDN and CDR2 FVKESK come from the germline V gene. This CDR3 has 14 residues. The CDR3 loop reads CASNHRGYNSPLHF. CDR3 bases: TGTGCCAGCAACCACCGAGGTTATAATTCACCCCTCCACTTT.

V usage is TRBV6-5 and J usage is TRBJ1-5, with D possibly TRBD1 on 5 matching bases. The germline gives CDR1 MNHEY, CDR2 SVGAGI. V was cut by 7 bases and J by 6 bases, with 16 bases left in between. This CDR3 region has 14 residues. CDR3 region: CASKNGGSGQPQHF. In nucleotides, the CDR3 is TGTGCCAGCAAAAACGGGGGATCTGGTCAGCCCCAGCATTTT.

As DNA, the CDR3 is TGTGCCAGCGCCCGGGACAGGGGTTATGGCTACACCTTC. Residues: CASARDRGYGYTF. The rearrangement uses TRBV6-5 and TRBJ1-2, with 10 bases matching TRBD1. V lost 8 bases, J lost 5 bases, and 5 bases stayed unmatched. The length of the CDR3 is 13 residues. Germline lookup yields CDR1 MNHEY and CDR2 SVGAGI.

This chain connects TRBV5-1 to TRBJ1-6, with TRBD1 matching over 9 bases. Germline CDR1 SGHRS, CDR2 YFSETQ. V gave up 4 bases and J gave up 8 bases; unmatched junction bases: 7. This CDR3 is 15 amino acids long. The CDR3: CASSLRTGADSPLHF. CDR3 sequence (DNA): TGCGCCAGCAGCCTACGGACAGGGGCGGATTCACCCCTCCACTTT.

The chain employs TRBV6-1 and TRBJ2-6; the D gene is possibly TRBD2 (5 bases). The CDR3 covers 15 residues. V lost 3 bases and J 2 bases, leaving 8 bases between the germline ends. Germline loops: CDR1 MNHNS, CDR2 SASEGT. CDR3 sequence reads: CASSDGSAGANVLTF. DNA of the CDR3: TGTGCCAGCAGTGACGGTAGCGCTGGGGCCAACGTCCTGACTTTC.

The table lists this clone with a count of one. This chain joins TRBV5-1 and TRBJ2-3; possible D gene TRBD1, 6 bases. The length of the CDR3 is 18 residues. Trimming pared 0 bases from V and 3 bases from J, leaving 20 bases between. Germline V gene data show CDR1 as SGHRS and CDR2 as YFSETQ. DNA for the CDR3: TGCGCCAGCAGCTTGGAAGGGTCAGGGGATCGAAGGACAGATACGCAGTATTTT. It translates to CASSLEGSGDRRTDTQYF.

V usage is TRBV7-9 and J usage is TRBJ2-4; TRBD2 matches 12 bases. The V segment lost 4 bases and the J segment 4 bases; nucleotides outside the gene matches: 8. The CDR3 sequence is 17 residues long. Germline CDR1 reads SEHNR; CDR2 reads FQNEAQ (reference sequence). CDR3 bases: TGTGCCAGCAGCTCGGACTTGGGACTAGCGGGTAAAAACATTCAGTACTTC. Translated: CASSSDLGLAGKNIQYF.

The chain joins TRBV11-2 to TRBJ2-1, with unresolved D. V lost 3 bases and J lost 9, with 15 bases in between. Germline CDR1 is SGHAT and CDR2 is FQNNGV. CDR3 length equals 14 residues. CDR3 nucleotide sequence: TGTGCCAGCAGCTTGACGGGTTATGGCAGTGAGCAGTTCTTC. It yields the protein CASSLTGYGSEQFF.

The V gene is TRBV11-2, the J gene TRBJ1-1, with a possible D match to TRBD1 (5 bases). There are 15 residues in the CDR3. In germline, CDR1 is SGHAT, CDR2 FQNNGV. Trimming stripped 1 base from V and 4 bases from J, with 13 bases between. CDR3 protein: CASSLVAGDGTEAFF. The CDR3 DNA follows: TGTGCCAGCAGCTTAGTGGCGGGGGATGGCACTGAAGCTTTCTTT. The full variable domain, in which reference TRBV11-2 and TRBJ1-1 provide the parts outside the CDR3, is EAGVAQSPRYKIIEKRQSVAFWCNPISGHATLYWYQQILGQGPKLLIQFQNNGVVDDSQLPKDRFSAERLKGVDSTLKIQPAKLEDSAVYLCASSLVAGDGTEAFFGQGTRLTVV.

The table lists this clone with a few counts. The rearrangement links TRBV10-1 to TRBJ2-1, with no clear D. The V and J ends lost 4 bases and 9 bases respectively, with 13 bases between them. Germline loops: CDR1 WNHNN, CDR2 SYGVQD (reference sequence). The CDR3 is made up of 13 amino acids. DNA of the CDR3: TGCGCCAGCAGTGGAAGCTTTGGCGGTGAGCAGTTCTTC. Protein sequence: CASSGSFGGEQFF.

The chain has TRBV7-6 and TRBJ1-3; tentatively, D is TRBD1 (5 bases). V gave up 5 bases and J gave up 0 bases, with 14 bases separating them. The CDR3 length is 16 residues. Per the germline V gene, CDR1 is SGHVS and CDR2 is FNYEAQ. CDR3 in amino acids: CASSLRQPNSGNTIYF. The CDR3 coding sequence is TGTGCCAGCAGCCTGAGACAGCCAAACTCTGGAAACACCATATATTTT.

CDR3 in DNA: TGCGCCAGCAGCTTAACCCTAGCGGGAGTGTACGAGCAGTACTTC. This gives the protein CASSLTLAGVYEQYF. V usage is TRBV5-1 and J usage is TRBJ2-7, with TRBD2 identical over 10 bases. CDR1 is SGHRS, CDR2 YFSETQ, per germline. With 2 bases clipped from V and 4 bases from J, the junction kept 6 bases outside the gene matches. The CDR3 runs 15 residues. The full variable domain, in which reference TRBV5-1 and TRBJ2-7 provide the parts outside the CDR3, is KAGVTQTPRYLIKTRGQQVTLSCSPISGHRSVSWYQQTPGQGLQFLFEYFSETQRNKGNFPGRFSGRQFSNSRSEMNVSTLELGDSALYLCASSLTLAGVYEQYFGPGTRLTVT.

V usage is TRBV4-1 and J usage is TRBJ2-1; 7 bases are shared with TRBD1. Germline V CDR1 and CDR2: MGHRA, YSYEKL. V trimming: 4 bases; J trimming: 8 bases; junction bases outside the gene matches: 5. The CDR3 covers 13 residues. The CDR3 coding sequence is TGCGCCAGCAGCCTGACAGGGAACCATGAGCAGTTCTTC. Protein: CASSLTGNHEQFF.

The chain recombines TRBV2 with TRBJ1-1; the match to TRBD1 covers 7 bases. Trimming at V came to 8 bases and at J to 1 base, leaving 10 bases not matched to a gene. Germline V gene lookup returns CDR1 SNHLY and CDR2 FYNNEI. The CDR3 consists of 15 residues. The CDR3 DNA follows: TGTGCCAGCGAGGGGGCGGGGAGAACGAACACTGAAGCTTTCTTT. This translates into CASEGAGRTNTEAFF.

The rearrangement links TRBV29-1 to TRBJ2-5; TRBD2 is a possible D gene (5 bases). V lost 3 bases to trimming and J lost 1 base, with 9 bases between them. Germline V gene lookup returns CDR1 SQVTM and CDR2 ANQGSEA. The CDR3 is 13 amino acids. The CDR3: CSVDDYGQETQYF. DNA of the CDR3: TGCAGCGTTGATGACTACGGCCAAGAGACCCAGTACTTC.

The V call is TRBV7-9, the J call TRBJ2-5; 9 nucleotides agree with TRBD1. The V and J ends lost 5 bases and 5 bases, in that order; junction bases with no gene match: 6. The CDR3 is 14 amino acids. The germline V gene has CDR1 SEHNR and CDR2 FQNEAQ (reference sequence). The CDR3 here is CASSPGTGLETQYF. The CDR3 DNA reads TGTGCCAGCAGCCCAGGGACAGGGCTGGAGACCCAGTACTTC.

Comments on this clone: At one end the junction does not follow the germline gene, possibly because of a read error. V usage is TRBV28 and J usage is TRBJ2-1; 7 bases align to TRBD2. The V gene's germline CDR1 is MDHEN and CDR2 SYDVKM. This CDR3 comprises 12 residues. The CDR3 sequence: CASSLLTSASIF. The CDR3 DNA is TGTGCCAGCAGCCTCTTAACTAGCGCTTCGATCTTC.

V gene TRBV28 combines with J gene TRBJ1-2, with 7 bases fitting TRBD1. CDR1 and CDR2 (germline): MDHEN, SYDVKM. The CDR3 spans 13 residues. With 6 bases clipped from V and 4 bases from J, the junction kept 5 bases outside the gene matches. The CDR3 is CASSHRDSYGYTF. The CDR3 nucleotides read TGTGCCAGCAGCCATAGGGACAGCTATGGCTACACCTTC.

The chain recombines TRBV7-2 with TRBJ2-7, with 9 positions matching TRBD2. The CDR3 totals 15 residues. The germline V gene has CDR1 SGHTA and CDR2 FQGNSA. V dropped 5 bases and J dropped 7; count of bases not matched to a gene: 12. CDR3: CASSPRGGGASEQYF. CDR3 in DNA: TGTGCCAGCAGCCCACGAGGCGGGGGGGCCAGTGAGCAGTACTTC.

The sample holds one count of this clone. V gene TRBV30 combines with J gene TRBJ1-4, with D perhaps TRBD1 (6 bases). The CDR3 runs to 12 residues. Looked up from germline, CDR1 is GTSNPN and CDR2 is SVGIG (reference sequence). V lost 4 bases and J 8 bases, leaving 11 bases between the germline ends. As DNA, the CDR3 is TGTGCCTGGAACAGGGACGGGGAAAAACTGTTTTTT. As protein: CAWNRDGEKLFF.

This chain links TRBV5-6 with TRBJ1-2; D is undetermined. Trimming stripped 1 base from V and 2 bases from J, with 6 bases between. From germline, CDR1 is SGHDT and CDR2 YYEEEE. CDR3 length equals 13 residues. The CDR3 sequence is CASSLWQNYGYTF. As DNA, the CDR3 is TGTGCCAGCAGCTTGTGGCAGAACTATGGCTACACCTTC.

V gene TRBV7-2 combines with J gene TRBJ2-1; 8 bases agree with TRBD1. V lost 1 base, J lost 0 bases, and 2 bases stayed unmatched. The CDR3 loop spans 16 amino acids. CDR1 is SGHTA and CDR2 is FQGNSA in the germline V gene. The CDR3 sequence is CASSLGQGSSYNEQFF. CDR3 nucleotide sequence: TGTGCCAGCAGCTTAGGACAGGGGAGCTCCTACAATGAGCAGTTCTTC.